These T cell receptor beta chains were read from a single sample in a study of T cell responses to AZD1222 COVID-19 vaccine. Only in-frame clones appear in the TCRdb table, and some are missing; sequencing was by immunoSEQ multiplex PCR. In the table there are 100,000 or so clones, about 88% of which are singletons. This specimen was peripheral blood, taken on day 0 of AZD1222 vaccination. These receptors were taken from an adult in good health. Both conserved end residues are part of each CDR3. Each record gives: D gene, V gene, clone size, J gene, CDR3 protein, CDR3 DNA. A D gene is named only where the DNA matches it firmly. Rows may omit the clone size; those that give it use once, few, many or a size class.

>NA|TRBV29-1|NA|TRBJ1-2
CSVETGDYGYTF
TGCAGCGTGGAAACAGGTGACTATGGCTACACCTTC
>TRBD1|TRBV19|NA|TRBJ1-2
CASSEQGSAYGYTF
TGTGCCAGTAGTGAACAGGGGTCTGCCTATGGCTACACCTTC
>NA|TRBV5-6|NA|TRBJ1-5
CASNVRGISNQPQHF
TGTGCCAGCAACGTGAGGGGTATTAGCAATCAGCCCCAGCATTTT
>NA|TRBV7-8|NA|TRBJ2-6
CASSLTSSGANVLTF
TGTGCCAGCAGCCTCACAAGTTCTGGGGCCAACGTCCTGACTTTC
>NA|TRBV3-1/TRBV3-2|NA|TRBJ2-7
CASSQRMVGGDSYEQYF
TGTGCCAGCAGCCAACGGATGGTCGGCGGGGACTCCTACGAGCAGTACTTC
>TRBD1|TRBV11-2|NA|TRBJ1-1
CASSLRGRGTEAFF
TGTGCCAGCAGCCTCAGGGGGCGCGGCACTGAAGCTTTCTTT
>NA|TRBV12-3/TRBV12-4|once|TRBJ1-1
CASTLPDTEAFF
TGTGCCAGCACCCTGCCGGACACTGAAGCTTTCTTT
>NA|TRBV27|NA|TRBJ1-2
CASSKGGIGYTF
TGTGCCAGCAGCAAAGGGGGGATCGGCTACACCTTC
>NA|TRBV6-5|once|TRBJ1-1
CASSYSLNTEAFF
TGTGCCAGCAGTTACAGCTTGAACACTGAAGCTTTCTTT
>NA|TRBV9|NA|TRBJ1-1
CASSVGGSVSNTEAFF
TGTGCCAGCAGCGTAGGCGGATCAGTGTCGAACACTGAAGCTTTCTTT
>NA|TRBV4-3|NA|TRBJ1-6
CASSQEMGLPLHF
TGCGCCAGCAGCCAAGAAATGGGATTGCCCCTCCACTTT
>NA|TRBV6-2/TRBV6-3|few|TRBJ2-7
CASSSRLGSSYEQYF
TGTGCCAGCAGTTCTAGACTAGGGAGCTCCTACGAGCAGTACTTC
>NA|TRBV5-4|NA|TRBJ2-3
CASSSGWSGADTQYF
TGTGCCAGCAGCAGTGGTTGGTCGGGGGCAGATACGCAGTATTTT
>NA|TRBV6-5|NA|TRBJ1-1
CASSRTSDTEAFF
TGTGCCAGCAGCCGGACTTCGGACACTGAAGCTTTCTTT
>TRBD1|TRBV5-5|NA|TRBJ2-2
CASSKQGASGELFF
TGTGCCAGCAGCAAACAGGGGGCTTCTGGGGAGCTGTTTTTT
>TRBD1|TRBV7-9|NA|TRBJ2-2
CASSPQGATTGELFF
TGTGCCAGCAGCCCGCAGGGGGCGACCACCGGGGAGCTGTTTTTT
>NA|TRBV11-3|NA|TRBJ2-5
CASSPRSQETQYF
TGTGCCAGCAGCCCCAGGAGTCAAGAGACCCAGTACTTC
>NA|TRBV29-1|once|TRBJ2-7
CSVVNRANYEQYF
TGCAGCGTTGTCAATCGGGCCAACTACGAGCAGTACTTC
>TRBD2|TRBV19|once|TRBJ2-3
CASSIRMLAGGTDTQYF
TGTGCCAGTAGTATTAGGATGCTAGCGGGGGGCACAGATACGCAGTATTTT
>NA|TRBV7-2|NA|TRBJ1-1
CASSLGPGNTEAFF
TGTGCCAGCAGCTTAGGCCCGGGGAACACTGAAGCTTTCTTT
>TRBD1|TRBV11-3|NA|TRBJ1-1
CASSSRTGSAFF
TGTGCCAGCAGTTCTAGGACAGGGAGCGCTTTCTTT
>NA|TRBV6-5|NA|TRBJ1-5
CASRVNSNQPQHF
TGTGCCAGCAGAGTAAACTCCAATCAGCCCCAGCATTTT
>TRBD1|TRBV28|NA|TRBJ1-2
CASAIGQGVYGYTF
TGTGCCAGCGCCATCGGACAGGGAGTCTATGGCTACACCTTC
>NA|TRBV28|NA|TRBJ2-7
CASTNGYEQYF
TGTGCCAGCACGAATGGCTACGAGCAGTACTTC
>NA|TRBV6-1|NA|TRBJ1-6
CASSEIGSGSPLHF
TGTGCCAGCAGTGAGATCGGTTCAGGTTCACCCCTCCACTTT
>NA|TRBV29-1|NA|TRBJ1-1
CSVKDVLNTEAFF
TGCAGCGTGAAGGATGTACTGAACACTGAAGCTTTCTTT
>NA|TRBV2|NA|TRBJ1-2
CASSDGGRDLLYGYTF
TGTGCCAGCAGCGACGGGGGCAGGGACCTACTCTATGGCTACACCTTC
>NA|TRBV3-1/TRBV3-2|NA|TRBJ2-6
CASSQGSGGGSSSGANVLTF
TGTGCCAGCAGCCAAGGGTCGGGCGGAGGGTCCTCATCTGGGGCCAACGTCCTGACTTTC
>NA|TRBV3-1/TRBV3-2|NA|TRBJ1-6
CASSQRRGVNSPLHF
TGTGCCAGCAGCCAACGCCGTGGGGTCAATTCACCCCTCCACTTT
>NA|TRBV7-2|NA|TRBJ2-3
CASSLGQDIGTQYF
TGTGCCAGCAGCTTAGGGCAGGACATAGGTACGCAGTATTTT
>TRBD2|TRBV3-1/TRBV3-2|NA|TRBJ2-7
CASSQPLAGGPGEQYF
TGTGCCAGCAGCCAACCCCTAGCGGGGGGGCCGGGGGAGCAGTACTTC
>NA|TRBV19|NA|TRBJ1-1
CASSIRGARRTEAFF
TGTGCCAGTAGTATCCGGGGGGCGAGGAGGACTGAAGCTTTCTTT
>NA|TRBV7-9|NA|TRBJ1-6
CASSLPESPLHF
TGTGCCAGCAGCTTGCCGGAGTCACCCCTCCACTTT
>TRBD2|TRBV6-1|NA|TRBJ2-5
CASSERPGLAHETQYF
TGTGCCAGCAGTGAGCGCCCGGGACTAGCGCATGAGACCCAGTACTTC
>NA|TRBV6-5|NA|TRBJ1-2
CASSYQPRDGYTF
TGTGCCAGCAGTTACCAACCCAGGGATGGCTACACCTTC
>TRBD1|TRBV5-1|NA|TRBJ2-3
CASSLETGNTDTQYF
TGCGCCAGCAGCTTGGAGACAGGGAACACAGATACGCAGTATTTT
>NA|TRBV18|once|TRBJ2-7
CASSPTGYEQYF
TGTGCCAGCTCACCCACCGGATACGAGCAGTACTTC
>TRBD1|TRBV7-3|few|TRBJ1-2
CASSPQGQGAGGYTF
TGTGCCAGCAGCCCTCAAGGACAGGGGGCAGGTGGCTACACCTTC